This entry lists 29 T cell receptor beta chains sequenced from one sample in a study of T cells after yellow fever vaccination. MiXCR, run by TCRdb on the 5' RACE reads, gives a single entry per CDR3 protein. Counted here are under 700,000 distinct CDR3 sequences, 17% occurring once; the ten biggest clones make up 15% to 20%. The source was PBMCs, collected 4 to 5 days after the first yellow fever vaccination. The receptor source for this set is a man between 18 and 35 years old who received the YFV17D yellow fever vaccine.

This chain joins TRBV4-1 and TRBJ1-5; no reliable D call. The CDR3 totals 15 residues. The V end was cut by 1 base, the J end by 0 bases, with 7 bases between. Germline CDR1 MGHRA, CDR2 YSYEKL. CDR3 sequence reads: CASSQVRDSNQPQHF. The CDR3 bases are TGCGCCAGCAGCCAAGTGAGAGATAGCAATCAGCCCCAGCATTTT.

The chain links TRBV6-5 to TRBJ2-2; TRBD1 might be the D (6 bases). The CDR3 covers 17 residues. CDR1 MNHEY and CDR2 SVGAGI come from the germline V gene. V lost 0 bases and J lost 3, with 14 bases in between. CDR3 residues: CASSYSLGAPDTGELFF. Written as DNA, the CDR3 is TGTGCCAGCAGTTACTCCTTGGGGGCGCCGGACACCGGGGAGCTGTTTTTT.

This clonotype was detected a few times. This sequence joins TRBV7-8 and TRBJ1-6; 7 nucleotides match TRBD1. In germline, CDR1 is SGHVS, CDR2 FQNEAQ. Unmatched junction bases numbered 7, after V lost 3 bases and J lost 11 bases. The CDR3 runs to 14 residues. DNA of the CDR3: TGTGCCAGCAGCTTGAGGCAGGGGGGTCCACCCCTCCACTTT. This gives the protein CASSLRQGGPPLHF.

This clonotype has more than one count but fewer than ten. The rearrangement links TRBV20-1 to TRBJ1-5; 7 bases line up with TRBD1. Germline assignment: CDR1 DFQATT and CDR2 SNEGSKA (reference sequence). The CDR3 has 15 residues. The J segment lost 0 bases and the V segment lost 4 bases, leaving 6 bases of the junction unmatched. The CDR3 DNA follows: TGCAGTGCTACAGGACAGGAGTATAGCAATCAGCCCCAGCATTTT. Its translation is CSATGQEYSNQPQHF.

The rearrangement links TRBV7-9 to TRBJ2-1; 7 bases are shared with TRBD2. The CDR3 is 16 amino acids. Germline trimming cut 5 bases from V and 4 bases from J; bases unmatched to any gene: 11. The germline CDR1 and CDR2 sequences are SEHNR and FQNEAQ (reference sequence). CDR3 protein: CASSPGSSGVYNEQFF. For the CDR3, the DNA is TGTGCCAGCAGCCCAGGGTCGAGCGGGGTTTACAATGAGCAGTTCTTC. Full variable domain (missing parts from reference TRBV7-9 and TRBJ2-1): DTGVSQNPRHKITKRGQNVTFRCDPISEHNRLYWYRQTLGQGPEFLTYFQNEAQLEKSRLLSDRFSAERPKGSFSTLEIQRTEQGDSAMYLCASSPGSSGVYNEQFFGPGTRLTVL.

This clonotype showed up just a few times. V is TRBV7-8 and J is TRBJ2-7; 9 bases fit TRBD1. The CDR3 covers 16 residues. J lost 5 bases, V lost 1 base, and 9 bases had no gene match. Germline V gene lookup returns CDR1 SGHVS and CDR2 FQNEAQ. The CDR3 loop reads CASSLGTDRGFHEQYV. The DNA of the CDR3 is TGTGCCAGCAGCTTAGGTACGGACAGGGGCTTCCACGAGCAGTACGTC.

The V call is TRBV7-9, the J call TRBJ2-2; 10 bases fit TRBD1. The CDR3 runs to 15 residues. The V gene end was trimmed by 5 bases and the J gene end by 5 bases; junction bases not matched to a gene: 5. Germline CDR1 reads SEHNR; CDR2 reads FQNEAQ (reference sequence). CDR3 in amino acids: CASSKRTGGTGELFF. CDR3 in DNA: TGTGCCAGCAGCAAGCGGACAGGGGGAACCGGGGAGCTGTTTTTT.

This clonotype has just a few counts. The rearrangement links TRBV27 to TRBJ2-3, with TRBD2 as a possible D gene (5 bases). Germline CDR1 is MNHEY and CDR2 is SMNVEV (reference sequence). V was pared by 7 bases and J by 1 base, with 9 bases between. This CDR3 spans 13 amino acids. The CDR3 spells CASNHGGTDTQYF. In nucleotides, the CDR3 is TGTGCCAGCAACCACGGGGGCACAGATACGCAGTATTTT.

Written as DNA, the CDR3 is TGCGCCAGCAGCTGGGACAAGGACTATGGCTACACCTTC. Translation: CASSWDKDYGYTF. V gene TRBV5-1 combines with J gene TRBJ1-2; tentative D call: TRBD1 (6 bases). V lost 3 bases and J lost 3, with 9 bases in between. CDR3 length equals 13 residues. The V gene's germline CDR1 is SGHRS and CDR2 YFSETQ.

The CDR3 DNA sequence: TGCGCCAGCAGCTTGGGGGTCGGGACGTGGGTGGAAGCTTTCTTT. Translating it yields CASSLGVGTWVEAFF. The rearrangement uses TRBV5-1 and TRBJ1-1; D is perhaps TRBD1 (5 bases). The CDR3 is 15 residues long. Germline lookup yields CDR1 SGHRS and CDR2 YFSETQ. V was shortened by 0 bases and J by 8 bases, with 17 bases between the two germline ends.

The chain recombines TRBV27 with TRBJ1-3; no definite D call. The germline V gene encodes CDR1 MNHEY and CDR2 SMNVEV (reference sequence). Trimming shortened V by 0 bases and J by 0 bases, and 6 bases separated the two germline ends. The CDR3 loop spans 15 amino acids. This CDR3 is CASSLSVSSGNTIYF. CDR3 bases: TGTGCCAGCAGTTTATCGGTCAGCTCTGGAAACACCATATATTTT.

The chain links TRBV20-1 to TRBJ2-7, with 9 bases that match TRBD2. Germline CDR1 DFQATT, CDR2 SNEGSKA (reference sequence). With 3 bases clipped from V and 4 bases from J, the junction kept 13 bases outside the gene matches. This CDR3 has 16 residues. CDR3 sequence (DNA): TGCAGTGCTAGCTATCCGGGACTAGCAGGCGGGTACGAGCAGTACTTC. Its protein product is CSASYPGLAGGYEQYF.

This clonotype has ten or more counts. The gene calls are TRBV6-2 or TRBV6-3 and TRBJ1-1, with a weak D call TRBD1 (6 bases). This CDR3 has 14 residues. Trimming stripped 6 bases from V and 3 bases from J, with 14 bases between. From germline, CDR1 is MNHEY and CDR2 SVGEGT. The CDR3 DNA is TGTGCCAGCAGAAACAGGGAGGCGGACACTGAAGCTTTCTTT. Its translation is CASRNREADTEAFF.

This clonotype has a handful of counts. CDR3 coding DNA: TGTGCCAGCAGCTTAACCGGGGGGACAGCCTATGGCTACACCTTC. This gives the protein CASSLTGGTAYGYTF. The V gene is TRBV7-2, the J gene TRBJ1-2, with 7 bases lining up with TRBD1. The CDR3 loop spans 15 amino acids. V shed 2 bases and J 4 bases; nucleotides not matched to a gene: 7. CDR1 is SGHTA, CDR2 FQGNSA, per germline.

Notes on this clonotype: The CDR3 end shows no conserved phenylalanine or tryptophan, and so a read error is likely. This chain links TRBV20-1 with TRBJ2-7, with 7 bases fitting TRBD1. J gave up 4 bases and V 0 bases, and 9 bases lay outside the gene matches. Germline lookup yields CDR1 DFQATT and CDR2 SNEGSKA (reference sequence). This CDR3 contains 15 residues. The CDR3 DNA is TGCAGTGCTAGAGATCCGGGGACAGAAAAATACGAGCAGTACCTC. Translation gives CSARDPGTEKYEQYL.

For this clonotype: With a much larger clone just one base away, this may be a read error. This chain uses TRBV12-3 or TRBV12-4 with TRBJ2-1; D ambiguous. V dropped 3 bases and J dropped 2 bases, with 5 bases sitting between them. The CDR3 has 13 residues. This CDR3 is CASSFRPYNEQFF. The CDR3 bases are TGTGCCAGCAGTTTCAGGCCCTACAATGAGCAGTTCTTC.

Ten or more counts support this clonotype. The DNA is omitted, as the CDR3 cannot be located on it reliably, and the CDR3 follows TCRdb's listing. The rearrangement joins TRBV5-4 to TRBJ2-4; no check of the table's D call, TRBD1, against the DNA was made. The CDR3 numbers 14 amino acids, ends counted. Per germline, CDR1 SGHNT and CDR2 YYREEE (reference sequence). This chain's CDR3 is CASSFGPGENIQYF.

This clonotype showed up many times. CDR3 sequence reads: CASSLLGGGGLQETQYF. CDR3 nucleotide sequence: TGTGCCAGCAGCCTCCTTGGGGGTGGGGGGCTCCAAGAGACCCAGTACTTC. The V call is TRBV3-1, the J call TRBJ2-5, with D perhaps TRBD1 or TRBD2 (6 bases each). CDR1 is LGHDT and CDR2 is YNNKEL in the germline V gene (reference sequence). V lost 4 bases and J 1 base, leaving 19 bases between the germline ends. The CDR3 covers 17 residues.

The chain couples TRBV6-2 or TRBV6-3 to TRBJ2-5; D is ambiguous. The CDR3 spans 15 residues. The V end was cut by 6 bases, the J end by 2 bases, with 16 bases between. Germline-derived CDR1 and CDR2 are MNHEY and SVGEGT. The CDR3 nucleotides are TGTGCCAGCAGCACCTACATACGTGGACAAGAGACCCAGTACTTC. Its protein is CASSTYIRGQETQYF.

The chain couples TRBV27 to TRBJ2-7, with D possibly matching TRBD2 (6 bases). CDR3 length: 15 residues. The V gene lost 5 bases and the J gene lost 5 bases, with 19 bases spanning the gap. Germline CDR1 is MNHEY and CDR2 is SMNVEV (reference sequence). CDR3 protein: CASSPKGAGWHEQYF. For the CDR3, the DNA is TGTGCCAGCAGTCCAAAGGGAGCGGGTTGGCACGAGCAGTACTTC.

This clonotype came up a few times. The chain recombines TRBV7-3 with TRBJ1-1, with 9 bases identical to TRBD1. CDR1 SGHTA and CDR2 FQGTGA come from the germline V gene. This CDR3 comprises 17 residues. V dropped 4 bases and J dropped 7; count of bases not matched to a gene: 16. The chain's CDR3 is CASSSQPLQGARIEAFF. The CDR3 DNA reads TGTGCCAGCAGCTCCCAGCCCTTACAGGGGGCGCGCATTGAAGCTTTCTTT.

This clonotype was recorded a few times. This chain uses TRBV7-3 with TRBJ2-1; D gene uncertain. The CDR3 sequence is 14 residues long. Germline assignment: CDR1 SGHTA and CDR2 FQGTGA. V lost 4 bases and J lost 9, with 16 bases in between. The CDR3 sequence: CASSSQTALGEQFF. CDR3 nucleotides: TGTGCCAGCAGCTCCCAAACCGCCCTGGGTGAGCAGTTCTTC.

The chain links TRBV7-9 to TRBJ1-1, with unresolved D. Germline lookup yields CDR1 SEHNR and CDR2 FQNEAQ (reference sequence). The CDR3 has 13 residues. V was cut by 1 base and J by 7 bases, with 10 bases left in between. The CDR3 loop reads CASSLDRFGEAFF. Here the CDR3 DNA reads TGTGCCAGCAGCTTAGATCGATTCGGTGAAGCTTTCTTT.

The chain uses TRBV12-3 or TRBV12-4 and TRBJ1-1; D ambiguous. This CDR3 has 15 residues. Trimming took 3 bases from V and 1 from J, leaving 12 bases between them. CDR3 bases: TGTGCCAGCAGTTTTTGGGCCTTGGCGAACACTGAAGCTTTCTTT. It translates to CASSFWALANTEAFF.

The rearrangement uses TRBV4-3 and TRBJ2-2; D not resolved. Germline CDR1 is LGHNA and CDR2 is YSLEER. This CDR3 is built from 12 residues. V lost 3 bases and J lost 7, with 6 bases in between. CDR3 sequence: CASSHWFGELFF. The CDR3 bases are TGCGCCAGCAGCCACTGGTTCGGGGAGCTGTTTTTT.

This clonotype came up a few times. The V gene is TRBV5-1, the J gene TRBJ1-1; D is undetermined. The germline gives CDR1 SGHRS, CDR2 YFSETQ. Trimming left V 2 bases short and J 0 bases short, with 8 bases between. The CDR3 runs to 14 residues. The CDR3 nucleotides are TGCGCCAGCAGCTTACAGACAATGAACACTGAAGCTTTCTTT. This sequence encodes CASSLQTMNTEAFF. Full variable domain (missing parts from reference TRBV5-1 and TRBJ1-1): KAGVTQTPRYLIKTRGQQVTLSCSPISGHRSVSWYQQTPGQGLQFLFEYFSETQRNKGNFPGRFSGRQFSNSRSEMNVSTLELGDSALYLCASSLQTMNTEAFFGQGTRLTVV.

This chain links TRBV4-2 with TRBJ2-1; 11 nucleotides agree with TRBD2. CDR3 length: 16 amino acids. The V gene end was trimmed by 2 bases and the J gene end by 4 bases; junction bases not matched to a gene: 4. CDR1 is LGHNA, CDR2 YNFKEQ, per germline. CDR3 loop: CASSQSGTSGYNEQFF. CDR3 DNA: TGTGCCAGCAGCCAAAGCGGGACTAGCGGATACAATGAGCAGTTCTTC.

This clonotype has a count of ten or more. The chain recombines TRBV29-1 with TRBJ1-3; perhaps TRBD1 as D (5 bases). The CDR3 extends over 16 amino acids. V lost 6 bases to trimming and J lost 4 bases, with 22 bases between them. In germline, CDR1 is SQVTM, CDR2 ANQGSEA. The CDR3 sequence is CSVTGTLYPLGNTIYF. In DNA, the CDR3 is TGCAGCGTCACCGGGACGTTATACCCACTCGGAAACACCATATATTTT.

This clonotype turned up a few times. The chain is built from TRBV30 and TRBJ1-5; D remains ambiguous. The V gene lost 5 bases and the J gene lost 6 bases, with 11 bases spanning the gap. Germline V CDR1 and CDR2: GTSNPN, SVGIG (reference sequence). The CDR3 is made up of 12 amino acids. The DNA for the CDR3 is TGTGCCTGGCAAGTCGGTAGTCAGCCCCAGCATTTT. Its protein is CAWQVGSQPQHF.